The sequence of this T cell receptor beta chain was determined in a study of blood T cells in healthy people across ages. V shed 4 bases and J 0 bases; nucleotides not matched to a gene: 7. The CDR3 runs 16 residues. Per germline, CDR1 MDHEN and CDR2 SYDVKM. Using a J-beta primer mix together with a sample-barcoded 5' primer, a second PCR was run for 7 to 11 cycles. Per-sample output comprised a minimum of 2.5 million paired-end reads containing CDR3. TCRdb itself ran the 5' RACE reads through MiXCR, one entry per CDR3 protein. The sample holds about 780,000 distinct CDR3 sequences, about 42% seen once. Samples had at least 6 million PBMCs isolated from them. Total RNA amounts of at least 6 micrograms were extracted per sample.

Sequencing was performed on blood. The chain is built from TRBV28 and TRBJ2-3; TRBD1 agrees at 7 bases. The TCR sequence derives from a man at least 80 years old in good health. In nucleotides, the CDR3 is TGTGCCAGCAGTTCCCCTCAGACAGGGAGCACAGATACGCAGTATTTT. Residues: CASSSPQTGSTDTQYF.